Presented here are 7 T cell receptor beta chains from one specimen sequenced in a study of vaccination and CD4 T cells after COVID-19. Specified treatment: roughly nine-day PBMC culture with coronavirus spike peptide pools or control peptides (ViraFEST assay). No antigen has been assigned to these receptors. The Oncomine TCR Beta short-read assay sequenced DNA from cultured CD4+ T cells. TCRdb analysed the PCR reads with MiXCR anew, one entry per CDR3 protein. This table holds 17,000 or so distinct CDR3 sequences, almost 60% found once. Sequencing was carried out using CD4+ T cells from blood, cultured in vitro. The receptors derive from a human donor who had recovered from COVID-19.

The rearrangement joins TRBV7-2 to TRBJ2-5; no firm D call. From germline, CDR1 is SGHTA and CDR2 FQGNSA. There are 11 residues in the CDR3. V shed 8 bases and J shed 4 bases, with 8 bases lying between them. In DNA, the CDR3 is TGTGCCAGCTCACCAGGAGAGACCCAGTACTTC. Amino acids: CASSPGETQYF.

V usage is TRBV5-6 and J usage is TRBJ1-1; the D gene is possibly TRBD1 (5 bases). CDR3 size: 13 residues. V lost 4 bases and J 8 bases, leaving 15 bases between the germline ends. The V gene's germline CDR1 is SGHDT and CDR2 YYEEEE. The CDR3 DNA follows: TGTGCCAGCAGCCTGGAGGGGCTTTCCGAAGCTTTCTTT. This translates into CASSLEGLSEAFF.

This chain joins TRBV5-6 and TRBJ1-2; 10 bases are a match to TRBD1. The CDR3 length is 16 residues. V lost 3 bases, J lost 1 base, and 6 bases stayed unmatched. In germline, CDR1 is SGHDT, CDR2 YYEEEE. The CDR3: CASSYGTGEVNYGYTF. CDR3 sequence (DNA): TGTGCCAGCAGCTACGGGACAGGGGAGGTTAACTATGGCTACACCTTC.

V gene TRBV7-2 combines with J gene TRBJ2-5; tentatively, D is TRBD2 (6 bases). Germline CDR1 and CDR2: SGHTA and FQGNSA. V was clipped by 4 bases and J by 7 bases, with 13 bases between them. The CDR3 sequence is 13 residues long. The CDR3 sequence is CASSSRLGGTQYF. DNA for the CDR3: TGTGCCAGCAGCTCCCGACTGGGAGGGACCCAGTACTTC.

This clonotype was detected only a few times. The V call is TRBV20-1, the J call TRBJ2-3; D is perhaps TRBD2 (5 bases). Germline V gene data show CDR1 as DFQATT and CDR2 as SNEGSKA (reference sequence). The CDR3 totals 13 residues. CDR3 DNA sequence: TGCAGCGCTGACGTGAGGGGCACAGATACGCAGTATTTT. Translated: CSADVRGTDTQYF.

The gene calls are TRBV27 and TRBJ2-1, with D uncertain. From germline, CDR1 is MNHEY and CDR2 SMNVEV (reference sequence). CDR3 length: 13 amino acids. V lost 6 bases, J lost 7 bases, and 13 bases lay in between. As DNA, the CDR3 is TGTGCCAGCAGCCCTAAAACTGCGAATGAGCAGTTCTTC. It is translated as CASSPKTANEQFF.

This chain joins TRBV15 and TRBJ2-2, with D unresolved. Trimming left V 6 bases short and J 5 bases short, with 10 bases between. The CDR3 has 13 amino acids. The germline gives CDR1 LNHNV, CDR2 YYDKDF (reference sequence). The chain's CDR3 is CATRGSGTGELFF. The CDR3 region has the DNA TGTGCCACCAGGGGTTCTGGGACCGGGGAGCTGTTTTTT.